These 9 T cell receptor beta chains share one sample of origin, sequenced in a study of shared clonotypes between healthy human individuals. Only in-frame clones appear in the TCRdb table, and some are missing; sequencing was by immunoSEQ multiplex PCR. The sample consists of about 1.1 million clones, approximately 80% of them appearing once. Sample: memory CD4+ T cells from PBMCs. Subset in this sample: CD45RA-negative fraction. These receptors all stem from a man aged 18 to 29 in good health. Some clones in this sample may be carry-over from other donors' samples.

The chain employs TRBV6-6 and TRBJ1-5, with D possibly matching TRBD1 (5 bases). Trimming removed 0 bases at V and 7 bases at J, with 10 bases between. The CDR3 spans 14 residues. Germline V gene sequence: CDR1 MNHNY, CDR2 SVGAGI (reference sequence). CDR3 loop: CASSYSGRGQPQHF. DNA for the CDR3: TGTGCCAGCAGTTACTCGGGGCGTGGGCAGCCCCAGCATTTT.

This clone was seen once. This CDR3 is also generated by other DNA sequences in the sample. The chain uses TRBV5-1 and TRBJ2-7; the D gene is possibly TRBD2 (6 bases). The CDR3 is 13 residues long. Germline CDR1 and CDR2: SGHRS and YFSETQ. V was cut by 0 bases and J by 6 bases, with 10 bases left in between. CDR3 nucleotide sequence: TGCGCCAGCAGCTTGGAAAGGGGAGGCGAGCAGTACTTC. This sequence encodes CASSLERGGEQYF.

This clone came up once. The J gene is TRBJ2-5, the V gene TRBV4-2, with a weak D call TRBD1 (6 bases). Gene TRBJ2-7 matches the end of the DNA better, so the J call may be wrong. The CDR3 covers 14 residues. Per germline, CDR1 LGHNA and CDR2 YNFKEQ. In DNA form, the CDR3 reads TGTGCCAGCAGCCAAGCCGGGACACTTTACGAGCAGTACTTC. It translates to CASSQAGTLYEQYF.

V is TRBV6-6 and J is TRBJ2-7; the match to TRBD1 covers 9 bases. Germline V gives CDR1 MNHNY, CDR2 SVGAGI (reference sequence). J lost 4 bases, V lost 2 bases, and 6 bases had no gene match. The CDR3 is made up of 15 amino acids. Written as DNA, the CDR3 is TGTGCCAGCAGTTACACAGGGGGCCCTCCTTACGAGCAGTACTTC. It is translated as CASSYTGGPPYEQYF.

V and J are TRBV18 and TRBJ2-7, with a weak D call TRBD2 (6 bases). Germline V gene data show CDR1 as KGHSH and CDR2 as LQKENI. The CDR3 has 15 amino acids. V was trimmed by 2 bases and J by 0 bases, leaving 11 bases between them. The CDR3, as DNA: TGTGCCAGCTCACCAAATACCGGGGGCTCCTACGAGCAGTACTTC. Residues: CASSPNTGGSYEQYF.

The chain recombines TRBV7-8 with TRBJ2-5; either TRBD1 or TRBD2 may supply D (6 bases each). From germline, CDR1 is SGHVS and CDR2 FQNEAQ. Between the trimmed V and J ends, which lost 6 bases and 4 bases, there was a span of 15 bases. This CDR3 is 14 amino acids long. The CDR3 nucleotides are TGTGCCAGCAGGGGGGGCTATGGGCGAGAGACCCAGTACTTC. Protein sequence: CASRGGYGRETQYF.

This sequence joins TRBV29-1 and TRBJ1-1; 7 bases match TRBD1. V shed 6 bases, J shed 5 bases, and the junction held 9 bases outside the gene matches. Germline lookup yields CDR1 SQVTM and CDR2 ANQGSEA. The CDR3 length is 13 residues. This chain's CDR3 is CSVQGQGGTEAFF. The CDR3 DNA is TGCAGCGTACAGGGGCAGGGGGGGACTGAAGCTTTCTTT.

This chain uses TRBV5-1 with TRBJ2-5; the D gene is possibly TRBD1 (5 bases). Looked up from germline, CDR1 is SGHRS and CDR2 is YFSETQ. CDR3 length equals 15 residues. Trimming took 4 bases from V and 5 from J, leaving 18 bases between them. CDR3 sequence reads: CASSQGPAGRETQYF. CDR3 nucleotide sequence: TGCGCCAGCAGCCAGGGCCCGGCAGGGCGGGAGACCCAGTACTTC.

The V gene is TRBV6-1, the J gene TRBJ1-1; tentatively, D is TRBD1 (6 bases). Germline V gene sequence: CDR1 MNHNS, CDR2 SASEGT. V lost 8 bases and J lost 0, with 13 bases in between. CDR3 size: 14 residues. This chain's CDR3 is CASEAGALNTEAFF. CDR3 DNA: TGTGCCAGCGAGGCAGGGGCGTTGAACACTGAAGCTTTCTTT.